This is a list of T cell receptor beta chains from one sample in a study of T cells after yellow fever vaccination. TCRdb itself ran the 5' RACE reads through MiXCR, one entry per CDR3 protein. The table has hundreds of thousands of distinct CDR3 sequences, about 12% seen once; the top ten hold about 16%. Sample: PBMCs, taken on the day of the yellow fever booster vaccination. Receptor source: a man between 25 and 39 years old who received the YFV17D yellow fever vaccine. The CDR3 runs from the conserved cysteine through the conserved F or W. Each record gives: V gene, clone size, J gene, CDR3 protein. Clone sizes are given selectively: once, few, many, or a class where the clone is expanded.

V gene: TRBV29-1; clone size: NA; J gene: TRBJ2-1; CDR3 protein: CSVYRLAGEDYNEQFF
V gene: TRBV18; clone size: few; J gene: TRBJ2-2; CDR3 protein: CASSPLPSSGELFF
V gene: TRBV5-1; clone size: NA; J gene: TRBJ2-7; CDR3 protein: CASSLNSEGSEQYF
V gene: TRBV7-8; clone size: NA; J gene: TRBJ2-2; CDR3 protein: CASSLTPNHGTGELFF
V gene: TRBV7-2; clone size: NA; J gene: TRBJ2-3; CDR3 protein: CASSLARYTDTQYF
V gene: TRBV5-1; clone size: NA; J gene: TRBJ2-3; CDR3 protein: CASREGSSTDTQYF
V gene: TRBV7-2; clone size: few; J gene: TRBJ1-5; CDR3 protein: CASGGRNQPQHF
V gene: TRBV5-4; clone size: NA; J gene: TRBJ1-5; CDR3 protein: CASSPDRGDQPQHF
V gene: TRBV7-2; clone size: few; J gene: TRBJ2-7; CDR3 protein: CASSSGLSDEQYF
V gene: TRBV28; clone size: many; J gene: TRBJ2-5; CDR3 protein: CASSSYLYSEEETQYF
V gene: TRBV15; clone size: NA; J gene: TRBJ2-2; CDR3 protein: CATSGGSRTGELFF
V gene: TRBV3-1; clone size: few; J gene: TRBJ2-2; CDR3 protein: CASSHRLAGGPGGELFF
V gene: TRBV19; clone size: NA; J gene: TRBJ2-7; CDR3 protein: CASSTGTGRGYEQYF